The 32 T cell receptor beta chains reported below all come from one sample, sequenced in a study of cytomegalovirus exposure and HLA in healthy donors. Use of 60 Vbeta and 13 Jbeta primers characterized the PCR. The data were produced by immunoSEQ multiplex PCR, yet TCRdb's version contains in-frame clones alone and is incomplete. The repertoire includes about 97,000 clones, 73% of them detected once, and over 3% sits in the top ten. Sequences were obtained from PBMCs. The receptor set was obtained from a man aged 35-49 years in good health and CMV-seronegative.

This chain uses TRBV2 with TRBJ2-7; tentatively, D is TRBD2 (5 bases). V lost 0 bases to trimming and J lost 3 bases, with 18 bases between them. The CDR3 length is 17 residues. Germline CDR1 and CDR2: SNHLY and FYNNEI. The CDR3: CASSEATSGLLNYEQYF. Here the CDR3 DNA reads TGTGCCAGCAGTGAAGCAACTTCAGGACTTCTAAACTACGAGCAGTACTTC.

The rearrangement uses TRBV5-1 and TRBJ1-6; 9 positions agree with TRBD1. Germline V lookup: CDR1 SGHRS, CDR2 YFSETQ. V dropped 3 bases and J dropped 9; count of bases not matched to a gene: 7. This CDR3 has 15 amino acids. The CDR3 DNA is TGCGCCAGCAGCTGGACAGGGGCCCATGTTTCACCCCTCCACTTT. Residues: CASSWTGAHVSPLHF.

The genes are TRBV29-1 and TRBJ1-2; D is ambiguous. V lost 4 bases to trimming and J lost 5 bases, with 14 bases between them. Germline V gene data show CDR1 as SQVTM and CDR2 as ANQGSEA. This CDR3 is 13 amino acids long. CDR3 in amino acids: CSVVPELPYGYTF. CDR3 DNA sequence: TGCAGCGTTGTACCTGAACTCCCTTATGGCTACACCTTC.

This clone has just one count. The chain carries TRBV7-8 and TRBJ2-7, with no clear D. Between the trimmed V and J ends, which lost 0 bases and 7 bases, there was a span of 4 bases. Germline V lookup: CDR1 SGHVS, CDR2 FQNEAQ. There are 11 residues in the CDR3. CDR3 DNA: TGTGCCAGCAGCTTAGCGCGAGAGCAGTACTTC. As protein: CASSLAREQYF.

V is TRBV4-2 and J is TRBJ2-2, with 8 bases fitting TRBD2. CDR1 and CDR2 from the germline V gene are LGHNA and YNFKEQ. Unmatched junction bases numbered 4, after V lost 0 bases and J lost 1 base. The CDR3 runs to 17 residues. The CDR3 is CASSQDSAGGNTGELFF. CDR3 coding DNA: TGTGCCAGCAGCCAAGATTCTGCGGGGGGGAACACCGGGGAGCTGTTTTTT.

This clone counts as medium-sized. This chain connects TRBV18 to TRBJ1-1; TRBD1 might be the D (6 bases). The germline V gene encodes CDR1 KGHSH and CDR2 LQKENI. The CDR3 is 14 residues long. Between the trimmed V and J ends, which lost 3 bases and 7 bases, there was a span of 15 bases. CDR3 nucleotides: TGTGCCAGCTCACCCTTGACAGGCACAAATGAAGCTTTCTTT. Its translation: CASSPLTGTNEAFF.

This clone is a singleton in its sample. The chain has TRBV2 and TRBJ2-2, with TRBD1 matching over 7 bases. The CDR3 consists of 14 residues. J lost 1 base, V lost 10 bases, and 6 bases had no gene match. Germline V gene sequence: CDR1 SNHLY, CDR2 FYNNEI. The CDR3 nucleotides are TGTGCCACCTCGGGACAGATGAACACCGGGGAGCTGTTTTTT. This gives the protein CATSGQMNTGELFF.

The V gene is TRBV28, the J gene TRBJ2-3; 10 nucleotides agree with TRBD1. Germline lookup yields CDR1 MDHEN and CDR2 SYDVKM. CDR3 length: 16 residues. Trimming took 1 base from V and 5 from J; bases not matched to a gene: 6. The chain's CDR3 is CASSLFRDRGRDTQYF. The CDR3 nucleotides read TGTGCCAGCAGTTTATTCCGTGACAGGGGGCGAGATACGCAGTATTTT.

The chain uses TRBV5-1 and TRBJ1-6; perhaps TRBD1 as D (5 bases). Between the trimmed V and J ends, which lost 0 bases and 8 bases, there was a span of 12 bases. From germline, CDR1 is SGHRS and CDR2 YFSETQ. There are 15 residues in the CDR3. The CDR3 sequence: CASSLEAVRDSPLHF. Written as DNA, the CDR3 is TGCGCCAGCAGCTTGGAGGCGGTCAGGGATTCACCCCTCCACTTT.

This clone was seen just once. This sequence joins TRBV5-6 and TRBJ2-7; the D is unclear. CDR3 length: 13 amino acids. The V gene lost 4 bases and the J gene lost 2 bases, with 10 bases spanning the gap. The V gene's germline CDR1 is SGHDT and CDR2 YYEEEE. The CDR3 coding sequence is TGTGCCAGCAGCCCCGGGTTACCCTACGAGCAGTACTTC. Its protein product is CASSPGLPYEQYF.

This clone was recorded a few times. This chain links TRBV6-1 with TRBJ1-2; a possible D gene is TRBD1 (6 bases). V lost 8 bases and J 7 bases, leaving 23 bases between the germline ends. This CDR3 is 15 amino acids long. Looked up from germline, CDR1 is MNHNS and CDR2 is SASEGT. The CDR3 DNA is TGTGCCAGCGCCGTTGGGGGCGCAAGGTCTTTTGGCTACACCTTC. It specifies CASAVGGARSFGYTF.

Points on this clone: The same CDR3 can be traced to other DNA sequences in this sample. The chain is built from TRBV30 and TRBJ1-5, with D possibly being TRBD1 (6 bases). This CDR3 has 14 residues. Between the trimmed V and J ends, which lost 0 bases and 2 bases, there was a span of 8 bases. CDR1 GTSNPN and CDR2 SVGIG come from the germline V gene (reference sequence). CDR3 DNA: TGTGCCTGGAGTGTAGGGGGGGGCAATCAGCCCCAGCATTTT. Translation gives CAWSVGGGNQPQHF.

The V and J genes are TRBV4-2 and TRBJ1-4; D may be TRBD1 (6 bases). V lost 1 base and J lost 3, with 12 bases in between. The CDR3 contains 16 residues. Germline CDR1 is LGHNA and CDR2 is YNFKEQ. CDR3 coding DNA: TGTGCCAGCAGCCAAGCGGGACAATCTTCTAATGAAAAACTGTTTTTT. This translates into CASSQAGQSSNEKLFF.

V usage is TRBV7-2 and J usage is TRBJ2-5; 9 bases map to TRBD2. J was trimmed by 5 bases and V by 3 bases; bases with no gene match: 16. Looked up from germline, CDR1 is SGHTA and CDR2 is FQGNSA. CDR3 length: 18 amino acids. The DNA of the CDR3 is TGTGCCAGCAGCTTCTCCAGAGGTGTCGCGGGGGGGCTCGAGACCCAGTACTTC. Translated, it gives CASSFSRGVAGGLETQYF.

The gene calls are TRBV5-4 and TRBJ2-2; perhaps TRBD2 as D (7 bases). Between the trimmed V and J ends, which lost 4 bases and 3 bases, there was a span of 19 bases. The CDR3 is 17 residues long. Germline lookup yields CDR1 SGHNT and CDR2 YYREEE (reference sequence). In DNA, the CDR3 is TGTGCCAGCAGCAGAGGGGGGGGCCTGGGGGACACCGGGGAGCTGTTTTTT. This codes for CASSRGGGLGDTGELFF.

For this clone: Mismatch with germline at one junction end may stem from a read error. CDR3 bases: TGTGCCAGCAGCTTAGCCGGGCAGGGTAAACTCTTC. Translated: CASSLAGQGKLF. The rearrangement links TRBV7-9 to TRBJ1-2, with a tentative D call TRBD1 (5 bases). The CDR3 is 12 amino acids. Germline V gives CDR1 SEHNR, CDR2 FQNEAQ (reference sequence).

With regard to this clone: The same CDR3 also results from other DNA sequences found in this sample. The genes are TRBV6-6 and TRBJ1-1, with D perhaps TRBD1 (5 bases). The CDR3 is 13 residues long. In germline, CDR1 is MNHNY, CDR2 SVGAGI (reference sequence). With 4 bases removed from V and 1 base from J, the gap between germline ends came to 7 bases. The CDR3 sequence is CASSWGGNTEAFF. The CDR3 coding sequence is TGTGCCAGCAGTTGGGGGGGGAACACTGAAGCTTTCTTT.

The rearrangement links TRBV10-3 to TRBJ2-5; D might be TRBD2 (7 bases). This CDR3 has 16 residues. Germline CDR1 is ENHRY and CDR2 is SYGVKD. The V end lost 5 bases, the J end lost 2 bases, and 18 bases lay between the germline ends. DNA for the CDR3: TGTGCCATCAGTCCCGGCCGAGGGGGGGGTCAAGAGACCCAGTACTTC. Protein sequence: CAISPGRGGGQETQYF.

This clone was counted a few times. The chain uses TRBV5-4 and TRBJ1-2, with D hard to call. V was trimmed by 4 bases and J by 0 bases, leaving 7 bases between them. This CDR3 has 13 residues. Per the germline V gene, CDR1 is SGHNT and CDR2 is YYREEE (reference sequence). CDR3: CASSLPPNYGYTF. CDR3 nucleotides: TGTGCCAGCAGCCTACCCCCTAACTATGGCTACACCTTC.

The V call is TRBV7-2, the J call TRBJ1-5; no definite D call. The CDR3 is 14 residues long. Germline V gene data show CDR1 as SGHTA and CDR2 as FQGNSA. Trimming removed 5 bases at V and 5 bases at J, with 13 bases between. CDR3 loop: CASSAGGSDQPQHF. In DNA, the CDR3 is TGTGCCAGCAGCGCAGGAGGTTCGGATCAGCCCCAGCATTTT.

The chain is built from TRBV6-5 and TRBJ2-7; the D gene is possibly TRBD2 (6 bases). This CDR3 has 15 residues. Germline assignment: CDR1 MNHEY and CDR2 SVGAGI. Trimming left V 3 bases short and J 2 bases short, with 14 bases between. The CDR3 spells CASSYGRTSAYEQYF. As DNA, the CDR3 is TGTGCCAGCAGTTATGGGAGGACAAGCGCCTACGAGCAGTACTTC.

This clone was found once. CDR3 sequence: CASSQDSSEVLSDTQYF. The CDR3 region has the DNA TGCGCCAGCAGCCAAGATAGTTCGGAGGTCCTGTCAGATACGCAGTATTTT. The gene calls are TRBV4-3 and TRBJ2-3, with a weak D call TRBD2 (5 bases). This CDR3 is 17 amino acids long. Germline V gene data show CDR1 as LGHNA and CDR2 as YSLEER. V was clipped by 0 bases and J by 4 bases, with 17 bases between them.

V usage is TRBV19 and J usage is TRBJ1-6; no clear D. CDR3 length equals 15 residues. V lost 5 bases to trimming and J lost 6 bases, with 14 bases between them. Looked up from germline, CDR1 is LNHDA and CDR2 is SQIVND (reference sequence). CDR3 in DNA: TGTGCCAGTAGTCGCGAACGGTTTGGTAATTCACCCCTCCACTTT. Its protein product is CASSRERFGNSPLHF.

This clone was counted only a few times. This chain links TRBV5-1 with TRBJ2-5; D is perhaps TRBD1 (5 bases). Matching the DNA end better, TRBJ2-7 makes the J call doubtful. CDR1 SGHRS and CDR2 YFSETQ come from the germline V gene. The CDR3 consists of 14 residues. The CDR3 nucleotides are TGCGCCAGCAGCTCCCAGGGCGCGGCCTACGAGCAGTACTTC. This translates into CASSSQGAAYEQYF.

The V call is TRBV6-5, the J call TRBJ2-1, with TRBD1 matching 9 bases. V lost 5 bases, J lost 4 bases, and 3 bases stayed unmatched. The germline CDR1 and CDR2 sequences are MNHEY and SVGAGI. The CDR3 length is 14 residues. The CDR3 region is CASSTGGAYNEQFF. The CDR3 nucleotides are TGTGCCAGCAGTACAGGGGGCGCTTACAATGAGCAGTTCTTC.

The chain links TRBV27 to TRBJ1-6; unclear D gene. The CDR3 is made up of 14 amino acids. V was shortened by 2 bases and J by 3 bases, with 5 bases between the two germline ends. Germline V gives CDR1 MNHEY, CDR2 SMNVEV (reference sequence). CDR3 DNA sequence: TGTGCCAGCAGTTTAAATCGCTATAATTCACCCCTCCACTTT. Translation gives CASSLNRYNSPLHF.

The rearrangement links TRBV6-5 to TRBJ2-5; 10 bases are shared with TRBD2. The CDR3 loop spans 16 amino acids. V gave up 2 bases and J gave up 0 bases; unmatched junction bases: 3. The V gene's germline CDR1 is MNHEY and CDR2 SVGAGI. The CDR3 nucleotides are TGTGCCAGCAGTTACGGCCTAGCGGGGGACCAAGAGACCCAGTACTTC. Translated, it gives CASSYGLAGDQETQYF.

The table lists this clone with a few counts. The chain couples TRBV23-1 to TRBJ1-1; D gene ambiguous. TRBV23-1 is an ORF, and what it does is uncertain. Trimming shortened V by 7 bases and J by 3 bases, and 6 bases separated the two germline ends. This CDR3 spans 11 amino acids. DNA of the CDR3: TGCGCCAGCACCTCCCACACTGAAGCTTTCTTT. Protein sequence: CASTSHTEAFF.

This chain uses TRBV9 with TRBJ1-2; 8 bases agree with TRBD1. Germline values: CDR1 SGDLS, CDR2 YYNGEE. The CDR3 is 15 residues long. V was clipped by 0 bases and J by 6 bases; unmatched bases: 7. The CDR3 protein is CASSVALNRGNGYTF. The DNA for the CDR3 is TGTGCCAGCAGCGTAGCTCTCAACAGGGGGAATGGCTACACCTTC.

This clone came up a few times. The chain recombines TRBV30 with TRBJ1-5, with TRBD1 as a possible D gene (6 bases). The CDR3 spans 13 residues. Per the germline V gene, CDR1 is GTSNPN and CDR2 is SVGIG (reference sequence). V lost 1 base and J 4 bases, leaving 8 bases between the germline ends. The CDR3 region has the DNA TGTGCCTGGAGTGGGCAGGGGAATCAGCCCCAGCATTTT. Its translation: CAWSGQGNQPQHF.

V is TRBV20-1 and J is TRBJ1-2, with no clear D. V dropped 5 bases and J dropped 3 bases, with 7 bases sitting between them. Germline CDR1 is DFQATT and CDR2 is SNEGSKA (reference sequence). The CDR3 spans 11 residues. The CDR3 loop is CSAGPYYGYTF. In DNA form, the CDR3 reads TGCAGTGCTGGCCCCTACTATGGCTACACCTTC.

The J gene is TRBJ1-5, the V gene TRBV7-2; weak D call: TRBD1 (6 bases). The CDR3 sequence is 17 residues long. From germline, CDR1 is SGHTA and CDR2 FQGNSA. V shed 2 bases and J shed 11 bases, with 25 bases lying between them. This chain's CDR3 is CASSLTPRTVPSVTQHF. CDR3 nucleotides: TGTGCCAGCAGCTTAACCCCGAGGACAGTCCCAAGTGTGACCCAGCATTTT.